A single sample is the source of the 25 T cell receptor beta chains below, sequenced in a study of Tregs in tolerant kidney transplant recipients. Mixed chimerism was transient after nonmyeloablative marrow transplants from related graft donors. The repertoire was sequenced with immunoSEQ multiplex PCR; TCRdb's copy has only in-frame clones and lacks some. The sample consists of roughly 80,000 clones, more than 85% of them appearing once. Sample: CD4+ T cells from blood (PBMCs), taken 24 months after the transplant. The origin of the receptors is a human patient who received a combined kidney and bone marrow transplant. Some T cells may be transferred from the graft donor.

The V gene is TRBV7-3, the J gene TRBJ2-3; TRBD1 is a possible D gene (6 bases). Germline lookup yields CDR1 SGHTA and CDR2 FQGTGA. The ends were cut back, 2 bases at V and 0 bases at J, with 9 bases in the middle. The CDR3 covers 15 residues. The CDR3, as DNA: TGTGCCAGCAGCTTAGGACAGTCTAGCACAGATACGCAGTATTTT. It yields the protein CASSLGQSSTDTQYF.

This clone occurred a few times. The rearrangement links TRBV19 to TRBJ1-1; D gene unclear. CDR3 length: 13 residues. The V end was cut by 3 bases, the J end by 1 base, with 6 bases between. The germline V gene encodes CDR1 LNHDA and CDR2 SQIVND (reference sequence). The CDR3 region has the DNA TGTGCCAGTAGTATTGGGCAGAACACTGAAGCTTTCTTT. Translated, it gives CASSIGQNTEAFF.

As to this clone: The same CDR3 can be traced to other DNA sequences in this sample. The DNA of the CDR3 is TGTGCCAGCAGCAAAGAGGACAGGGGCGCCAATAATTCACCCCTCCACTTT. It is translated as CASSKEDRGANNSPLHF. V and J are TRBV21-1 and TRBJ1-6; the table's D call, TRBD1, has no DNA check behind it. TRBV21-1 is described as a pseudogene. The CDR3 spans 17 residues.

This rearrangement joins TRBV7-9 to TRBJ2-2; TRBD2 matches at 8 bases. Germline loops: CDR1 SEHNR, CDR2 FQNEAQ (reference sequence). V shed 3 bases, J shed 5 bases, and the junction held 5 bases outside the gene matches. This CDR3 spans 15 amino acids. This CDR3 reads CASSFRAGVTGELFF. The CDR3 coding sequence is TGTGCCAGCAGCTTTCGAGCGGGAGTAACCGGGGAGCTGTTTTTT.

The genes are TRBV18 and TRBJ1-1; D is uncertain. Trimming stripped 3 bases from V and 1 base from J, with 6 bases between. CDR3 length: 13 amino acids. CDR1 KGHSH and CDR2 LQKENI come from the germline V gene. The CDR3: CASSPSGNTEAFF. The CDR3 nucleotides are TGTGCCAGCTCACCGTCAGGGAACACTGAAGCTTTCTTT.

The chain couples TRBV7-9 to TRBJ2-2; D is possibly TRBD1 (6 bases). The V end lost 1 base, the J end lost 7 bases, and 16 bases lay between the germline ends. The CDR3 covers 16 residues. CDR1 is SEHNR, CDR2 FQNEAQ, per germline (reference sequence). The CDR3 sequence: CASSLDPGTPIGELFF. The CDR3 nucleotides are TGTGCCAGCAGCTTAGATCCCGGGACACCCATCGGGGAGCTGTTTTTT.

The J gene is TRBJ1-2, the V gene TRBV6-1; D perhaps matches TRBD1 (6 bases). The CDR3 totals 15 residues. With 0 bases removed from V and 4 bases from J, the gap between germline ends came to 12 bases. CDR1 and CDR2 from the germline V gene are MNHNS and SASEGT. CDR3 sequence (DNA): TGTGCCAGCAGTGAAGCGGGGGGGGCCGGCTATGGCTACACCTTC. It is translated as CASSEAGGAGYGYTF.

For the CDR3, the DNA is TGTGCCAGCAGCTTTGAGAGGAGGGGCGCGCGGGGCTACACCTTC. Translated, it gives CASSFERRGARGYTF. The chain uses TRBV5-4 and TRBJ1-2; maybe TRBD1 (5 bases). The CDR3 consists of 15 residues. Germline-derived CDR1 and CDR2 are SGHNT and YYREEE (reference sequence). V lost 2 bases and J lost 8, with 19 bases in between.

CDR3 in amino acids: CASSFFQGYLEAFF. CDR3 DNA sequence: TGTGCCAGCAGCTTTTTCCAGGGATACCTCGAAGCTTTCTTT. This chain links TRBV5-6 with TRBJ1-1; perhaps TRBD1 as D (5 bases). The V end was cut by 2 bases, the J end by 8 bases, with 16 bases between. Looked up from germline, CDR1 is SGHDT and CDR2 is YYEEEE. This CDR3 has 14 amino acids.

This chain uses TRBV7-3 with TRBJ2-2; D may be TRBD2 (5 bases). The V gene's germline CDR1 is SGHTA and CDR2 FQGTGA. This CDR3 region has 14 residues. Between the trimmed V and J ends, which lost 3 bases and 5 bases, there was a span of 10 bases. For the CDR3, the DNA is TGTGCCAGCAGCTTCGTACTAGGGACCGGGGAGCTGTTTTTT. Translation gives CASSFVLGTGELFF.

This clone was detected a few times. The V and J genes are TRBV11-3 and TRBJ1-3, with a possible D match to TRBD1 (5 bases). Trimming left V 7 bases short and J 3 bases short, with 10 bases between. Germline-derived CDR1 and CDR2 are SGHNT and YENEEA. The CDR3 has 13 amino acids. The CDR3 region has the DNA TGTGCCAGCACGGGGGGGAATGGAAACACCATATATTTT. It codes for CASTGGNGNTIYF.

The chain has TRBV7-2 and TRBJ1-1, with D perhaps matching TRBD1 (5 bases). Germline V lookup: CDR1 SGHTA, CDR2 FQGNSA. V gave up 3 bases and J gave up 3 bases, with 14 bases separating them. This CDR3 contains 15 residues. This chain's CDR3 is CASSFQQEGYTEAFF. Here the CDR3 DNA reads TGTGCCAGCAGCTTCCAACAGGAGGGGTACACTGAAGCTTTCTTT.

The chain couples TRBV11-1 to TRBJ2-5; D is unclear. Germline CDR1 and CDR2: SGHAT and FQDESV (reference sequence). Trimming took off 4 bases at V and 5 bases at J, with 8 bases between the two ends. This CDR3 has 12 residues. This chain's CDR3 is CASSSIGETQYF. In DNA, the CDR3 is TGTGCCAGCAGCTCGATCGGGGAGACCCAGTACTTC.

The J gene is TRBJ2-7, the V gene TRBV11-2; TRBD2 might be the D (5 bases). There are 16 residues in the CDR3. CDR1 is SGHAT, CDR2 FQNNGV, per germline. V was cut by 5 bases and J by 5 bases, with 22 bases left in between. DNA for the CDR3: TGTGCCAGCAGCCCTAGTTACCTGGGAGCGATGCACGAGCAGTACTTC. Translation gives CASSPSYLGAMHEQYF.

The CDR3 DNA sequence: TGTGCCAGCAGCTCAGACAGGGAACAGACCCAGTACTTC. As protein: CASSSDREQTQYF. The chain employs TRBV11-2 and TRBJ2-5; TRBD1 matches 7 bases. Germline V CDR1 and CDR2: SGHAT, FQNNGV. J was trimmed by 6 bases and V by 4 bases; bases with no gene match: 5. There are 13 residues in the CDR3.

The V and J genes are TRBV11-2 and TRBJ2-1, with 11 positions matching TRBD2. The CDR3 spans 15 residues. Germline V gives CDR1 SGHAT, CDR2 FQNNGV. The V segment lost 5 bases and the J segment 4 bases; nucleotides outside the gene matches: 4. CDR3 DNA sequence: TGTGCCAGCAGCGCCAGACTAGCGGGATACAATGAGCAGTTCTTC. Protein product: CASSARLAGYNEQFF.

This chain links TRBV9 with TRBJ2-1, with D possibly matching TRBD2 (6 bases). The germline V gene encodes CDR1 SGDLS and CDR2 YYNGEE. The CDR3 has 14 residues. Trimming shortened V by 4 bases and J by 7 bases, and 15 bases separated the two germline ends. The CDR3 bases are TGTGCCAGCAGCCTAAGGGACTTTCAAAATGAGCAGTTCTTC. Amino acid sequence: CASSLRDFQNEQFF.

The CDR3 nucleotides are TGTGCCAGCAGCTTTGACAGGGATAACGAGCAGTACTTC. The encoded protein is CASSFDRDNEQYF. J is TRBJ2-5 and V is TRBV7-8, with 7 nucleotides matching TRBD1. TRBJ2-7 explains the end of the DNA better; the J call may be wrong. Germline V gene data show CDR1 as SGHVS and CDR2 as FQNEAQ. This CDR3 is built from 13 residues.

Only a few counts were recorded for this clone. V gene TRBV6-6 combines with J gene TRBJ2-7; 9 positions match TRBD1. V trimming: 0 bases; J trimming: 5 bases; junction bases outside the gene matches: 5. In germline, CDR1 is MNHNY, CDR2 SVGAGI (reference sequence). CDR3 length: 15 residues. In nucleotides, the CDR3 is TGTGCCAGCAGTTACTCGGAGGACAGGGGCAACGAGCAGTACTTC. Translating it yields CASSYSEDRGNEQYF.

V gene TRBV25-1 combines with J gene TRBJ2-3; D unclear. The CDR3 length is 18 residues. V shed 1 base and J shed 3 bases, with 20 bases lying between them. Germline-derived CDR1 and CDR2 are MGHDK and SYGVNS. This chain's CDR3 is CASSEFSQVVVMTDTQYF. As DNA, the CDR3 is TGTGCCAGCAGTGAATTTTCCCAGGTGGTAGTAATGACAGATACGCAGTATTTT.

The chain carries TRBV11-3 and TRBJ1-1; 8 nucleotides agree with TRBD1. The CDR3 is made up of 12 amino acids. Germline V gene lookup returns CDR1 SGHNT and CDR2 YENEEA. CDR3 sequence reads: CASDREGPEAFF. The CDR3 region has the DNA TGTGCGTCGGACAGGGAAGGTCCTGAAGCTTTCTTT.

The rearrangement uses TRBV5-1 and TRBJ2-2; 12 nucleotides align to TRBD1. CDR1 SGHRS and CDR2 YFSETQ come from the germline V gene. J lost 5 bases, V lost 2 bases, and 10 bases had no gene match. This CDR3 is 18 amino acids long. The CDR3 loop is CASSFGTGGSGLTGELFF. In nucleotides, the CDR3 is TGCGCCAGCAGCTTTGGGACAGGGGGCTCCGGGCTTACCGGGGAGCTGTTTTTT. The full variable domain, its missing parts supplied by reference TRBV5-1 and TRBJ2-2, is KAGVTQTPRYLIKTRGQQVTLSCSPISGHRSVSWYQQTPGQGLQFLFEYFSETQRNKGNFPGRFSGRQFSNSRSEMNVSTLELGDSALYLCASSFGTGGSGLTGELFFGEGSRLTVL.

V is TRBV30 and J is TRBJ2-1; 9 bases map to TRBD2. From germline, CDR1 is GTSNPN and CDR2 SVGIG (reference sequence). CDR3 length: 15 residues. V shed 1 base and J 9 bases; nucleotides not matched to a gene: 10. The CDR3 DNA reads TGTGCCTGGAGTGGTCTCTGGCGGGAGGGGGGTGAGCAGTTCTTC. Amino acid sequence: CAWSGLWREGGEQFF. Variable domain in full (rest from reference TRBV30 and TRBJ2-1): SQTIHQWPATLVQPVGSPLSLECTVEGTSNPNLYWYRQAAGRGLQLLFYSVGIGQISSEVPQNLSASRPQDRQFILSSKKLLLSDSGFYLCAWSGLWREGGEQFFGPGTRLTVL.

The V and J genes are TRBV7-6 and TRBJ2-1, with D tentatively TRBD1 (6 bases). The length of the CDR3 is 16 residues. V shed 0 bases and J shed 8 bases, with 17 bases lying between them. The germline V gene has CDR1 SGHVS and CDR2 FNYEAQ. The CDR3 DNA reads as TGTGCCAGCAGCTTAGCTGTGGCACGCTGGGGGCATGAGCAGTTCTTC. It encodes CASSLAVARWGHEQFF.

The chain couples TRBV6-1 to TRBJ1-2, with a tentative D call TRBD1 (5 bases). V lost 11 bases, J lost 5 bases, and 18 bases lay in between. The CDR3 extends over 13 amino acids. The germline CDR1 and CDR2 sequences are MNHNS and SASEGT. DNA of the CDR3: TGTGCCGTCGGGAGGGGCTCCCTATATGGCTACACCTTC. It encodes CAVGRGSLYGYTF.